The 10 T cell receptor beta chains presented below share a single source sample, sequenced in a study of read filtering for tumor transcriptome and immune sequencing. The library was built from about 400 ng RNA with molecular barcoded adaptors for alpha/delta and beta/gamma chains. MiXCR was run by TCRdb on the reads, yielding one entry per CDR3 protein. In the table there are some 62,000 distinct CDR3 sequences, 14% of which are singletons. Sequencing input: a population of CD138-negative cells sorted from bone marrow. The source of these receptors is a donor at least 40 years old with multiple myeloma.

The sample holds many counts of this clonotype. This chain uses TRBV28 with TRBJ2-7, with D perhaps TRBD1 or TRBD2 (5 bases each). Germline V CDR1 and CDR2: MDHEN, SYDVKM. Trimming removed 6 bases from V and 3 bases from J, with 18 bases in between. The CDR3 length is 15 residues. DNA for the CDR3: TGTGCCAGCAGACCCCCATTCGGGACGGTCTACGAGCAGTACTTC. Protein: CASRPPFGTVYEQYF.

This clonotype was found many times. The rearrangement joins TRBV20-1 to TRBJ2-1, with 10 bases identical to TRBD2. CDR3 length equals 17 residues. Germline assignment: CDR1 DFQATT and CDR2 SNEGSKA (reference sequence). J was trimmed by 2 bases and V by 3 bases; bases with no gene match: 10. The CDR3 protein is CSASPLLSGRAYNEQFF. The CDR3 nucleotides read TGCAGTGCTAGTCCCCTACTCAGCGGGAGGGCCTACAATGAGCAGTTCTTC.

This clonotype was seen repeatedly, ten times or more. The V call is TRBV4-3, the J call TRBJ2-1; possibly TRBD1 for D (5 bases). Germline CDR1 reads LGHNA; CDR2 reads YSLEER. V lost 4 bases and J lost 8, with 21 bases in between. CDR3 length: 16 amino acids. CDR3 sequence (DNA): TGCGCCAGCAGCCTAGGGGTTAACAGTATTGGCGATGAGCAGTTCTTC. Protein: CASSLGVNSIGDEQFF.

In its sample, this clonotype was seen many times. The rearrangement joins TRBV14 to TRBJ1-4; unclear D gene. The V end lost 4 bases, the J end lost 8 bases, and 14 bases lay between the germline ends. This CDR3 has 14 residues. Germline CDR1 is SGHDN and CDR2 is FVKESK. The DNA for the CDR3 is TGTGCCAGCAGCCTCGGACGGACGTCGGAAAAACTGTTTTTT. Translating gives CASSLGRTSEKLFF.

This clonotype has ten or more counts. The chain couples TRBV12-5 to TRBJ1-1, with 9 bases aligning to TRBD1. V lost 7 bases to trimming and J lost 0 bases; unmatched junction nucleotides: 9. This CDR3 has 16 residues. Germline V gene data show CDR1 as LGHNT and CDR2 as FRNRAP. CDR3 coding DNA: TGTGCTAGTGTCCTGACACAGGGGGCCATGAACACTGAAGCTTTCTTT. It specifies CASVLTQGAMNTEAFF.

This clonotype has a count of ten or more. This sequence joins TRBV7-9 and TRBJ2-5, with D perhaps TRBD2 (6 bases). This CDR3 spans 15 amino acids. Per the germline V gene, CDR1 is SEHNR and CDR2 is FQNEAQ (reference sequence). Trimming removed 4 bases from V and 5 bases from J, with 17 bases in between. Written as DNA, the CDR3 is TGTGCCAGCAGCTCTGCTCCGGGAGCGGTGGAGACCCAGTACTTC. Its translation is CASSSAPGAVETQYF.

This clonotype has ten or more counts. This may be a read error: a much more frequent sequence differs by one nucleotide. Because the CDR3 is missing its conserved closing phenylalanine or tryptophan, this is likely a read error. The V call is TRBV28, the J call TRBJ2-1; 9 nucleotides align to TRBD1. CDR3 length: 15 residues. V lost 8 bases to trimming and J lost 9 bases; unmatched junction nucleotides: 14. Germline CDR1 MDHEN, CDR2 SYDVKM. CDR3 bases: TGTGCCAGCCGTGGTTCGGGACAGGGTGTCTTTGAGCAGTTCCTC. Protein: CASRGSGQGVFEQFL.

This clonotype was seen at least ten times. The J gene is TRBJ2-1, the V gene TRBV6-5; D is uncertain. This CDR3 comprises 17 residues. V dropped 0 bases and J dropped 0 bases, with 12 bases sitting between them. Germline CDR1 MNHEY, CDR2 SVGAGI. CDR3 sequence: CASSYSLARVSYNEQFF. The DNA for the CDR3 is TGTGCCAGCAGTTACTCGTTGGCTAGGGTCTCCTACAATGAGCAGTTCTTC.

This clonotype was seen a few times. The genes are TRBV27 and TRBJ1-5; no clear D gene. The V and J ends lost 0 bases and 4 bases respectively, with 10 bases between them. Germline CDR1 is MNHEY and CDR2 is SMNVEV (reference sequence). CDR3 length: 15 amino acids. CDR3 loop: CASSLSVERNQPQHF. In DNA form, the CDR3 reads TGTGCCAGCAGTTTATCGGTAGAAAGAAATCAGCCCCAGCATTTT.

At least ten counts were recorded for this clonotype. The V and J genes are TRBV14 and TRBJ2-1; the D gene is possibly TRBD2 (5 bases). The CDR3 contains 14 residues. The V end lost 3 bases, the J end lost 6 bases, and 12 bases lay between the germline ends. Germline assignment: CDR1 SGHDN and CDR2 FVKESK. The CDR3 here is CASSHPVGSNEQFF. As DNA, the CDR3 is TGTGCCAGCAGCCATCCGGTGGGGAGCAATGAGCAGTTCTTC.